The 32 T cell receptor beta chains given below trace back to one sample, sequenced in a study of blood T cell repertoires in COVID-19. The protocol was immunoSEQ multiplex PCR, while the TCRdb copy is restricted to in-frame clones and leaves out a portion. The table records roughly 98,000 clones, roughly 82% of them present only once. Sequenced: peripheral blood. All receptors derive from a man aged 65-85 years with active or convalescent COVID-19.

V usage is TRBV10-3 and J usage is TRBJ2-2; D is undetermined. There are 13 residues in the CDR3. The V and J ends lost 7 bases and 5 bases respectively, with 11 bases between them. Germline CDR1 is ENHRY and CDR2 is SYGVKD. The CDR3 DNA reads TGTGCCATCACCAGCGTCTTTACCGGGGAGCTGTTTTTT. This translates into CAITSVFTGELFF.

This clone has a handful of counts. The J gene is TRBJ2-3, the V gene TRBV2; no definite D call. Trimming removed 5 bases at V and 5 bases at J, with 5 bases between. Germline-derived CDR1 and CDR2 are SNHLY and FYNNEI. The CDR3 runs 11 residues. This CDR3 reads CASSLEDTQYF. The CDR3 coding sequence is TGTGCCAGCAGTCTAGAAGATACGCAGTATTTT.

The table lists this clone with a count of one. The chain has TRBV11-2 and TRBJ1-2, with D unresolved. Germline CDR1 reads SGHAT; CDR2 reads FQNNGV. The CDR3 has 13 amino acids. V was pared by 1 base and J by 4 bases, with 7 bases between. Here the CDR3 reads CASSLASFYGYTF. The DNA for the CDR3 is TGTGCCAGCAGCTTAGCCAGTTTCTATGGCTACACCTTC.

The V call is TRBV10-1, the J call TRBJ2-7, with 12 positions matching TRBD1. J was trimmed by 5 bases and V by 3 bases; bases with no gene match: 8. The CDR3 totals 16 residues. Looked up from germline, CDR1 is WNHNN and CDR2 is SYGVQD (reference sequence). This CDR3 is CASSEVGTGGPDEQYF. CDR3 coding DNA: TGCGCCAGCAGTGAAGTCGGGACAGGGGGCCCGGACGAGCAGTACTTC.

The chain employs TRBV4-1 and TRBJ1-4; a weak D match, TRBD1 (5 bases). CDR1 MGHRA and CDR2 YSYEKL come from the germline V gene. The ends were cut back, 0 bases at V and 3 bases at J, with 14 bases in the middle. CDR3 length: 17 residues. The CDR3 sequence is CASSQEGRAAPNEKLFF. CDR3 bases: TGCGCCAGCAGCCAAGAGGGCAGGGCCGCGCCTAATGAAAAACTGTTTTTT.

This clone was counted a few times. CDR3 protein: CASRFVDFNTEAFF. The CDR3 DNA reads TGCGCCAGCAGATTTGTGGACTTCAACACTGAAGCTTTCTTT. This sequence joins TRBV5-1 and TRBJ1-1; no reliable D call. Trimming took off 5 bases at V and 2 bases at J, with 13 bases between the two ends. The CDR3 extends over 14 amino acids. Germline-derived CDR1 and CDR2 are SGHRS and YFSETQ.

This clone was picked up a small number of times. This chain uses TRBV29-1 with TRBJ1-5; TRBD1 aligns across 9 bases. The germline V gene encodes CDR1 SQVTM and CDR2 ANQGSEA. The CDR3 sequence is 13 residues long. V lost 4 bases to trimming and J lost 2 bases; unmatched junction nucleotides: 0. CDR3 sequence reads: CSVGDRGNQPQHF. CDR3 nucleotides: TGCAGCGTTGGGGACAGGGGCAATCAGCCCCAGCATTTT.

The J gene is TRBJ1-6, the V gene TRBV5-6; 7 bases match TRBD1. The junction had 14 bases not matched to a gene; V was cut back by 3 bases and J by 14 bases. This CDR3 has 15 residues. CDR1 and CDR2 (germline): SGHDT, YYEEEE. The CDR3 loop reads CASSSRGGEYKALHF. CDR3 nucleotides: TGTGCCAGCAGCTCGAGAGGGGGCGAATACAAGGCCCTCCACTTT.

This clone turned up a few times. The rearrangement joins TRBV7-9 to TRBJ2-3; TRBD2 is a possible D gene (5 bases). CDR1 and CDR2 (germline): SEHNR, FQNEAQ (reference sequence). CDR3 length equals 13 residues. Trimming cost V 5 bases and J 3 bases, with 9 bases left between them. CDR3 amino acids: CASSQRGTDTQYF. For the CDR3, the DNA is TGTGCCAGCAGCCAAAGAGGGACAGATACGCAGTATTTT.

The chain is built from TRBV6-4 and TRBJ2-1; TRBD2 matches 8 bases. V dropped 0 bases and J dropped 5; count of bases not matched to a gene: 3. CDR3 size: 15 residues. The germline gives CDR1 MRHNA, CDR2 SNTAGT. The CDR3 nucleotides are TGTGCCAGCAGTGACTCGGGACTAGGCAACAATGAGCAGTTCTTC. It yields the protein CASSDSGLGNNEQFF.

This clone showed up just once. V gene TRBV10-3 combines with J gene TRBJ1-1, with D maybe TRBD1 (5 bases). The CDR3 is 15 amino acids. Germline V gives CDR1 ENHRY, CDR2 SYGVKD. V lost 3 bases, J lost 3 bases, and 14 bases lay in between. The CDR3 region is CAISDGQGGDTEAFF. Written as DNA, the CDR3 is TGTGCCATCAGTGACGGGCAGGGCGGGGACACTGAAGCTTTCTTT.

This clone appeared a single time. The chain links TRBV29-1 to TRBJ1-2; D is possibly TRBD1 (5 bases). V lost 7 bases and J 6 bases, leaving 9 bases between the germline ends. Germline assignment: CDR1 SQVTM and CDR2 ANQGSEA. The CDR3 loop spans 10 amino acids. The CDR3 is CSAGRDGYTF. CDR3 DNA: TGCAGCGCAGGGAGGGATGGCTACACCTTC.

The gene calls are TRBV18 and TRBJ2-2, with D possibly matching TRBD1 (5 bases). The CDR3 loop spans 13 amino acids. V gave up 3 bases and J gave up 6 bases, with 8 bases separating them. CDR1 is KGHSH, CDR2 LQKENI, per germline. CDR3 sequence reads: CASSPQGAGELFF. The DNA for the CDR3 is TGTGCCAGCTCACCCCAAGGGGCCGGGGAGCTGTTTTTT.

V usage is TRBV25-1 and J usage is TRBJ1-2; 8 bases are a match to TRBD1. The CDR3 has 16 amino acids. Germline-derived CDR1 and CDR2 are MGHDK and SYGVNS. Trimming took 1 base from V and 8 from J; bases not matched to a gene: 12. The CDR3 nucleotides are TGTGCCAGCAGTGAATCACGTTCCCAGGGGGCAGGAGGCTACACCTTC. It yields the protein CASSESRSQGAGGYTF.

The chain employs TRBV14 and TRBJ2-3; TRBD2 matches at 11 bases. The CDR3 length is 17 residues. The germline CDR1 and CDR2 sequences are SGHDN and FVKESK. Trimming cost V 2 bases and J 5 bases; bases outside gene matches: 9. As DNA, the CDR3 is TGTGCCAGCAGCCAACCACTCCTAGCGGGGGGTCTAGATACGCAGTATTTT. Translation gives CASSQPLLAGGLDTQYF.

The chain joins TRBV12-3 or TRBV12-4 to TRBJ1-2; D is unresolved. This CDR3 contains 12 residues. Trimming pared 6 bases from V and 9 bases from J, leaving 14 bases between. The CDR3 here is CASSPGPGSYTF. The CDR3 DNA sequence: TGTGCCAGCAGCCCGGGCCCGGGGAGCTACACCTTC.

The CDR3 reads CASSLATGGYQPQHF. In DNA form, the CDR3 reads TGTGCCAGCAGCTTAGCCACAGGGGGTTATCAGCCCCAGCATTTT. The V call is TRBV7-8, the J call TRBJ1-5; 8 bases agree with TRBD1. Germline V lookup: CDR1 SGHVS, CDR2 FQNEAQ. V dropped 0 bases and J dropped 5; count of bases not matched to a gene: 3. This CDR3 region has 15 residues.

The CDR3 DNA reads as TGTGCCAGCAGCTTTTCCGAAGGGGGAAACATTCAGTACTTC. It codes for CASSFSEGGNIQYF. The chain has TRBV7-9 and TRBJ2-4; possibly TRBD1 for D (6 bases). This CDR3 has 14 residues. The V gene lost 3 bases and the J gene lost 6 bases, with 12 bases spanning the gap. The germline V gene encodes CDR1 SEHNR and CDR2 FQNEAQ (reference sequence).

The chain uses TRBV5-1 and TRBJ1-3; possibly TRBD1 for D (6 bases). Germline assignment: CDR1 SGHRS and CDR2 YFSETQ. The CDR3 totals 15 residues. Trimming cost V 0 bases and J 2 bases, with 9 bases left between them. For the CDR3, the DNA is TGCGCCAGCAGCTTGGGAGGGGGAACTGGAAACACCATATATTTT. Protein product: CASSLGGGTGNTIYF.

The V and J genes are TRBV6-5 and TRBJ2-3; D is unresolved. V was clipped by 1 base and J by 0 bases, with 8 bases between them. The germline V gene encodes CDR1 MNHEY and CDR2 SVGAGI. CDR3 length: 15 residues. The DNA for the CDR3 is TGTGCCAGCAGTTACTACAGCCTCAGCACAGATACGCAGTATTTT. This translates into CASSYYSLSTDTQYF.

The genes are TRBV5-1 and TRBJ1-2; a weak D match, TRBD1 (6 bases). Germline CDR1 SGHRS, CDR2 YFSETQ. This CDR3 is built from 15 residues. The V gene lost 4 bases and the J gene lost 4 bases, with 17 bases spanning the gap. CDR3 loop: CASSTGGRNLYGYTF. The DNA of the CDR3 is TGCGCCAGCAGCACCGGGGGGCGGAACCTCTATGGCTACACCTTC.

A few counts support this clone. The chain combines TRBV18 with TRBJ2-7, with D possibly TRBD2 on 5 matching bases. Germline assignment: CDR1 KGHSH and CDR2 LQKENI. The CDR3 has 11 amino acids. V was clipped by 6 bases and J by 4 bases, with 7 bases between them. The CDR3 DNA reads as TGTGCCAGCTCCGGGGAGTACGAGCAGTACTTC. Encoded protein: CASSGEYEQYF.

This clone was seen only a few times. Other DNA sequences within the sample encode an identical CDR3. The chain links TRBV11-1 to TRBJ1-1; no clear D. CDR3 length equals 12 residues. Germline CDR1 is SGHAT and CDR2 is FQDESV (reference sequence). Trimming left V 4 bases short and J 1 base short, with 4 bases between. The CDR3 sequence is CASSYRNTEAFF. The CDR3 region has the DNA TGTGCCAGCAGCTACAGGAACACTGAAGCTTTCTTT.

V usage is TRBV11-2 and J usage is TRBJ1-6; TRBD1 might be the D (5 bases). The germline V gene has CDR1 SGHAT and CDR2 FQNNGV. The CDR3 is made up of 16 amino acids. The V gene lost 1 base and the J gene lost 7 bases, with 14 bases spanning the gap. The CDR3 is CASSLARPGLNSPLHF. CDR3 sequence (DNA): TGTGCCAGCAGCTTAGCCCGACCAGGGTTAAATTCACCCCTCCACTTT.

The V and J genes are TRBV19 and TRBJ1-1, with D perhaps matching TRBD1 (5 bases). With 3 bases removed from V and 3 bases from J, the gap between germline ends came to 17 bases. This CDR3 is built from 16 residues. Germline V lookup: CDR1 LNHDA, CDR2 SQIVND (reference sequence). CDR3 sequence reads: CASSIIAGRVDTEAFF. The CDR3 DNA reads TGTGCCAGTAGTATTATTGCAGGGAGGGTGGACACTGAAGCTTTCTTT.

In nucleotides, the CDR3 is TGTGCCAGCAGCCAATTGGAACAGGACGGCTACACCTTC. Its translation is CASSQLEQDGYTF. This chain joins TRBV3-1 (or the pseudogene TRBV3-2) and TRBJ1-2; a possible D gene is TRBD1 (5 bases). V lost 2 bases, J lost 8 bases, and 12 bases lay in between. Germline CDR1 LGHDT, CDR2 YNNKEL (reference sequence). The CDR3 extends over 13 amino acids.

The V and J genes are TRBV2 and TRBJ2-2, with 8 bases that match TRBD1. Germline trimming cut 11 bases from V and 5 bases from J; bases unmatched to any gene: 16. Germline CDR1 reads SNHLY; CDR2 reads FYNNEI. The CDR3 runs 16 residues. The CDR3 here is CAVRLLQGAGTGELFF. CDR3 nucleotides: TGTGCCGTCCGATTACTTCAGGGGGCCGGAACCGGGGAGCTGTTTTTT.

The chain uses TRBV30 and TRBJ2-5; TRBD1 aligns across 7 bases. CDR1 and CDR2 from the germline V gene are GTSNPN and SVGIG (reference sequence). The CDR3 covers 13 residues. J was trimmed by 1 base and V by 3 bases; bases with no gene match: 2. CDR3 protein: CAWSRDSQETQYF. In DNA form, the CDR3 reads TGTGCCTGGAGCAGGGACAGCCAAGAGACCCAGTACTTC.

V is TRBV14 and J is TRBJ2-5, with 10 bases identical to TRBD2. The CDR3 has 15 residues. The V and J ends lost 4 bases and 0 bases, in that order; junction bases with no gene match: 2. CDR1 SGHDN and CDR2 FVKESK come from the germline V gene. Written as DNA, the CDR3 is TGTGCCAGCAGCCGCGGACTAGCGGACCAAGAGACCCAGTACTTC. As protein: CASSRGLADQETQYF. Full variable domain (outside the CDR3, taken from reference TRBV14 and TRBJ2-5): EAGVTQFPSHSVIEKGQTVTLRCDPISGHDNLYWYRRVMGKEIKFLLHFVKESKQDESGMPNNRFLAERTGGTYSTLKVQPAELEDSGVYFCASSRGLADQETQYFGPGTRLLVL.

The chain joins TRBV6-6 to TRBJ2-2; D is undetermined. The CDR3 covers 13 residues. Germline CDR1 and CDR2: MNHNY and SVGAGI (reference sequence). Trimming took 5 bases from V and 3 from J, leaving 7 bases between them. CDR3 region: CASSTTYTGELFF. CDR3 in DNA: TGTGCCAGCAGTACTACTTACACCGGGGAGCTGTTTTTT.

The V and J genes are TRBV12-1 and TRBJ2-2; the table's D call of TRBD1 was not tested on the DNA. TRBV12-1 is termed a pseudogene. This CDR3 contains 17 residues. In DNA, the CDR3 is TGTGCCAGCATCCTACAGGGGGTCGCCCTCCACACCGGGGAGCTGTTTTTT. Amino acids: CASILQGVALHTGELFF.

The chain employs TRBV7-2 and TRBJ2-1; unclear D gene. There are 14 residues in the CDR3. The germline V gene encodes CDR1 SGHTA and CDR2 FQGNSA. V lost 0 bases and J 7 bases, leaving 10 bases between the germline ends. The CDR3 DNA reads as TGTGCCAGCAGCTTAGCACAAAACAGTAATGAGCAGTTCTTC. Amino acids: CASSLAQNSNEQFF.